This TCR beta chain stems from a study of CD8 T cells in ankylosing spondylitis. Germline V gene lookup returns CDR1 DFQATT and CDR2 SNEGSKA (reference sequence). This CDR3 spans 14 amino acids. V dropped 6 bases and J dropped 5 bases, with 16 bases sitting between them. Overall study findings and caveats: Reportedly, disease-linked clones are significantly enriched in ankylosing spondylitis patients' matched synovial fluid. Previously reported in reactive arthritis synovial fluid and blood were some of the motif variants. Seemingly distinctive of ankylosing spondylitis blood was a TCR beta motif formed by eight highly homologous variants. CD8+ disease-linked clones were present at relatively low frequencies in blood.

A quantitative 5'-RACE method, one with molecular barcodes, was used to make TCR beta libraries. TCRdb reprocessed the 5' RACE reads with MiXCR, giving one entry per CDR3 protein. There are roughly 440,000 distinct CDR3 sequences in the sample; over 15% occur only once, and approximately 1% lies in the top ten. This clonotype was seen more than once but under ten times. Its antigen is unidentified. The rearrangement uses TRBV20-1 and TRBJ2-2; possibly TRBD1 or TRBD2 for D (5 bases each). This TCR was recovered from a male donor with ankylosing spondylitis. Sequenced: blood, either unsorted or a sorted T cell fraction (not recorded which). CDR3 in amino acids: CSATPGKGTGELFF. In DNA form, the CDR3 reads TGCAGTGCCACCCCCGGGAAGGGGACCGGGGAGCTGTTTTTT.